This T cell receptor (beta chain) comes out of a study of blood T cell repertoires in COVID-19. Study information: Some COVID-19 samples were acute and others convalescent; all came from the United States, Italy and Spain.

The germline CDR1 and CDR2 sequences are KGHSH and LQKENI. The V segment lost 3 bases and the J segment 0 bases; nucleotides outside the gene matches: 12. The CDR3 runs to 18 residues. The protocol was immunoSEQ multiplex PCR, while the TCRdb copy is restricted to in-frame clones and leaves out a portion. This table holds about 380,000 clones, 88% found once. Sequencing was done on a sample of PBMCs or T cells enriched from blood (not recorded which). The chain joins TRBV18 to TRBJ2-7; 9 nucleotides match TRBD1. The receptor's source is a woman between 18 and 30 years old who had recovered from COVID-19. CDR3 residues: CASSPPRTGVVGSYEQYF. The CDR3 bases are TGTGCCAGCTCACCCCCCAGGACAGGGGTAGTGGGCTCCTACGAGCAGTACTTC.